One sample yielded the 24 T cell receptor beta chains listed below, sequenced in a study of shared clonotypes between healthy human individuals (dated by TCRdb to about 2020). Library preparation employed the immunoSEQ multiplex PCR assay. Imported from immuneACCESS, the table was reduced by TCRdb to in-frame sequences with V and J called. These copies leave out some clones; in studies compared against another copy, an unresolved V gene accounts for under half, and the cause of the remainder is not known. In this sample the table shows a few million clones, just over 90% of which occur a single time. About 0.41% of the sample is taken by the ten largest. Sequencing input: naive CD4+ T cells from PBMCs. The intended sense of this specimen's cell subset or site label: CD45RA+ positively selected. The receptors were sampled from a man in his late teens or twenties in good health. Some clones in this sample may be carry-over from other donors' samples.

This clone was seen only once. This chain links TRBV5-1 with TRBJ2-6; possibly TRBD1 for D (6 bases). The germline V gene has CDR1 SGHRS and CDR2 YFSETQ. This CDR3 has 16 residues. V lost 0 bases to trimming and J lost 2 bases, with 9 bases between them. CDR3 amino acids: CASSLEGGAGANVLTF. The CDR3 nucleotides are TGCGCCAGCAGCTTGGAAGGGGGTGCTGGGGCCAACGTCCTGACTTTC.

This sequence joins TRBV30 and TRBJ2-3; 13 nucleotides agree with TRBD2. In germline, CDR1 is GTSNPN, CDR2 SVGIG (reference sequence). V shed 1 base, J shed 5 bases, and the junction held 3 bases outside the gene matches. This CDR3 is built from 15 residues. The CDR3 DNA reads as TGTGCCTGGAGTGGGGGACTAGCGGGACGAGATACGCAGTATTTT. It is translated as CAWSGGLAGRDTQYF.

Here the CDR3 reads CASGRVGYQDTAYEQYF. The CDR3 DNA is TGTGCCAGCGGCCGGGTGGGGTACCAAGACACCGCCTACGAGCAGTACTTC. V usage is TRBV6-4 and J usage is TRBJ2-7; D is undetermined. The length of the CDR3 is 17 residues. Looked up from germline, CDR1 is MRHNA and CDR2 is SNTAGT. V lost 8 bases and J 2 bases, leaving 25 bases between the germline ends.

CDR3 amino acids: CASSYSRARYQPQHF. The CDR3 nucleotides read TGTGCCAGCAGTTACTCCAGGGCCCGGTATCAGCCCCAGCATTTT. The rearrangement links TRBV6-6 to TRBJ1-5; D might be TRBD1 (5 bases). CDR3 length equals 15 residues. V lost 0 bases and J 5 bases, leaving 11 bases between the germline ends. Germline CDR1 reads MNHNY; CDR2 reads SVGAGI (reference sequence).

This clone showed up just once. V gene TRBV2 combines with J gene TRBJ2-5; 7 bases line up with TRBD2. Trimming cost V 5 bases and J 4 bases; bases outside gene matches: 7. This CDR3 has 14 amino acids. CDR1 SNHLY and CDR2 FYNNEI come from the germline V gene. CDR3 amino acids: CASSSGIALETQYF. CDR3 in DNA: TGTGCCAGCAGTAGCGGGATCGCTTTAGAGACCCAGTACTTC.

This clone was seen only once. The rearrangement links TRBV7-9 to TRBJ1-5, with D possibly TRBD1 on 5 matching bases. The CDR3 spans 18 residues. From germline, CDR1 is SEHNR and CDR2 FQNEAQ (reference sequence). Trimming took 4 bases from V and 4 from J, leaving 23 bases between them. CDR3 sequence: CASSWYLGGLGGNQPQHF. CDR3 nucleotides: TGTGCCAGCAGCTGGTACCTCGGGGGACTGGGAGGAAATCAGCCCCAGCATTTT.

The chain employs TRBV5-4 and TRBJ2-7; TRBD2 agrees at 10 bases. Germline CDR1 SGHNT, CDR2 YYREEE (reference sequence). V trimming: 0 bases; J trimming: 4 bases; junction bases outside the gene matches: 7. The CDR3 is made up of 16 amino acids. The CDR3 DNA is TGTGCCAGCAGCTTGGAAGCGGCTAGCGGGAGATACGAGCAGTACTTC. Its translation is CASSLEAASGRYEQYF.

The CDR3 sequence is CATARESNAGEQFF. In DNA, the CDR3 is TGTGCCACTGCGCGGGAGTCCAACGCGGGGGAGCAGTTCTTC. This chain joins TRBV6-6 and TRBJ2-1; TRBD2 agrees at 7 bases. The V gene's germline CDR1 is MNHNY and CDR2 SVGAGI (reference sequence). This CDR3 comprises 14 residues. With V trimmed by 10 bases and J by 10 bases, 16 bases remained unmatched.

The J gene is TRBJ2-5, the V gene TRBV7-3, with 8 bases that match TRBD2. This CDR3 spans 14 amino acids. The V gene's germline CDR1 is SGHTA and CDR2 FQGTGA. V lost 5 bases, J lost 6 bases, and 8 bases stayed unmatched. In DNA form, the CDR3 reads TGTGCCAGCAGCGCCAACGGGAGGGGAAAGACCCAGTACTTC. Protein: CASSANGRGKTQYF.

The V and J genes are TRBV7-2 and TRBJ2-5, with 8 bases matching TRBD2. The CDR3 totals 16 residues. Trimming removed 5 bases from V and 5 bases from J; junction bases left unmatched: 13. Per germline, CDR1 SGHTA and CDR2 FQGNSA. The CDR3 loop reads CASSKRTSTGGETQYF. CDR3 in DNA: TGTGCCAGCAGCAAGAGGACTAGTACGGGGGGGGAGACCCAGTACTTC.

The count of this clone is one. The CDR3 loop reads CASSQDRPSYEQYF. The CDR3 DNA reads as TGCGCCAGCAGCCAAGATCGTCCCTCCTACGAGCAGTACTTC. The V call is TRBV4-3, the J call TRBJ2-7; no reliable D call. CDR3 length: 14 amino acids. CDR1 is LGHNA and CDR2 is YSLEER in the germline V gene. V gave up 0 bases and J gave up 0 bases, with 6 bases separating them.

The gene calls are TRBV7-2 and TRBJ2-7, with TRBD2 as a possible D gene (6 bases). V lost 4 bases to trimming and J lost 9 bases, with 13 bases between them. The germline gives CDR1 SGHTA, CDR2 FQGNSA. The CDR3 is 12 amino acids. CDR3: CASSSTSNGQYF. CDR3 nucleotides: TGTGCCAGCAGCTCAACTAGCAACGGGCAGTACTTC.

The genes are TRBV5-5 and TRBJ1-4; D ambiguous. Deletions cut 6 bases from V and 4 bases from J, with 16 bases between. CDR1 and CDR2 (germline): SGHKS, YYEKEE (reference sequence). The length of the CDR3 is 15 residues. This CDR3 reads CASNTGRAGNEKLFF. The CDR3 DNA reads TGTGCCAGCAACACTGGGAGGGCGGGTAATGAAAAACTGTTTTTT.

The genes are TRBV28 and TRBJ2-4; either TRBD1 or TRBD2 may supply D (6 bases each). Looked up from germline, CDR1 is MDHEN and CDR2 is SYDVKM. The ends were cut back, 10 bases at V and 0 bases at J, with 19 bases in the middle. The CDR3 sequence is 16 residues long. The CDR3 loop is CATSGAGLLAKNIQYF. CDR3 DNA sequence: TGTGCCACCTCGGGGGCCGGGTTACTAGCCAAAAACATTCAGTACTTC.

The rearrangement joins TRBV5-1 to TRBJ2-2, with 9 bases fitting TRBD2. The germline CDR1 and CDR2 sequences are SGHRS and YFSETQ. V shed 6 bases, J shed 8 bases, and the junction held 11 bases outside the gene matches. The CDR3 is 15 residues long. The CDR3 nucleotides read TGCGCCAGCACATTTATAGCGGGAGTCTCTGGGGAGCTGTTTTTT. Encoded protein: CASTFIAGVSGELFF.

This chain links TRBV28 with TRBJ2-2, with no clear D. V was shortened by 8 bases and J by 5 bases, with 9 bases between the two germline ends. The germline gives CDR1 MDHEN, CDR2 SYDVKM. This CDR3 is built from 12 residues. The CDR3 coding sequence is TGTGCCAGCGTCAGATCGACCGGGGAGCTGTTTTTT. It translates to CASVRSTGELFF.

The chain recombines TRBV14 with TRBJ1-1, with D uncertain. The CDR3 runs 14 residues. The V end lost 1 base, the J end lost 3 bases, and 9 bases lay between the germline ends. Germline CDR1 is SGHDN and CDR2 is FVKESK. The CDR3 loop is CASSQVGGYTEAFF. In DNA, the CDR3 is TGTGCCAGCAGCCAAGTGGGAGGGTACACTGAAGCTTTCTTT. The full variable domain, completed using reference TRBV14 and TRBJ1-1, is EAGVTQFPSHSVIEKGQTVTLRCDPISGHDNLYWYRRVMGKEIKFLLHFVKESKQDESGMPNNRFLAERTGGTYSTLKVQPAELEDSGVYFCASSQVGGYTEAFFGQGTRLTVV.

Here the CDR3 DNA reads TGTGCCAGCAGTTTATCGGCGAGTTATGGCTACACCTTC. This encodes CASSLSASYGYTF. The V call is TRBV28, the J call TRBJ1-2; D gene ambiguous. CDR3 length: 13 residues. Germline-derived CDR1 and CDR2 are MDHEN and SYDVKM. The V and J ends lost 1 base and 5 bases respectively, with 8 bases between them.

This clone was seen only once. CDR3 region: CASSTRSREQYF. The CDR3 DNA reads TGTGCCAGCAGCACGAGGTCCCGGGAGCAGTACTTC. The chain recombines TRBV7-6 with TRBJ2-7; D uncertain. The germline gives CDR1 SGHVS, CDR2 FNYEAQ. The CDR3 extends over 12 amino acids. Deletions cut 5 bases from V and 7 bases from J, with 12 bases between.

The V call is TRBV5-1, the J call TRBJ1-2; no reliable D call. Germline V lookup: CDR1 SGHRS, CDR2 YFSETQ. Deletions cut 4 bases from V and 1 base from J, with 11 bases between. This CDR3 has 14 residues. The CDR3 protein is CASSGSVHNYGYTF. In DNA, the CDR3 is TGCGCCAGCAGCGGCTCCGTACATAACTATGGCTACACCTTC.

CDR3 nucleotide sequence: TGCGCCAGCAGCCCGGGGTACTCCCGAAGGGGGACCCAGTACTTC. It codes for CASSPGYSRRGTQYF. The V call is TRBV4-1, the J call TRBJ2-5, with D perhaps TRBD1 or TRBD2 (5 bases each). The CDR3 is made up of 15 amino acids. The V end lost 4 bases, the J end lost 7 bases, and 19 bases lay between the germline ends. Looked up from germline, CDR1 is MGHRA and CDR2 is YSYEKL.

The rearrangement uses TRBV5-3 and TRBJ1-1; D is unresolved. TRBV5-3 belongs to the ORF category, with a function that is uncertain. V lost 0 bases and J lost 3, with 15 bases in between. This CDR3 spans 16 amino acids. The chain's CDR3 is CARSLVSRQKDTEAFF. The CDR3 DNA reads TGTGCCAGAAGCTTGGTGTCCCGCCAAAAAGACACTGAAGCTTTCTTT.

The CDR3 loop reads CSVEHLGLAGAYNEQFF. CDR3 DNA sequence: TGCAGCGTTGAGCACCTAGGACTAGCGGGGGCCTACAATGAGCAGTTCTTC. The J gene is TRBJ2-1, the V gene TRBV29-1, with 13 positions matching TRBD2. The V and J ends lost 3 bases and 2 bases, in that order; junction bases with no gene match: 7. The CDR3 length is 17 residues. Germline V gives CDR1 SQVTM, CDR2 ANQGSEA.

The gene calls are TRBV7-8 and TRBJ2-1, with TRBD2 identical over 8 bases. CDR3 length: 15 amino acids. The J segment lost 6 bases and the V segment lost 5 bases, leaving 9 bases of the junction unmatched. CDR1 is SGHVS, CDR2 FQNEAQ, per germline. The CDR3 bases are TGTGCCAGCAGCCCCCTGGCGGGAGGAGGCAATGAGCAGTTCTTC. Translation: CASSPLAGGGNEQFF.